The 12 T cell receptor beta chains below come from one sample, sequenced in a study of blood T cell dynamics during melanoma immunotherapy. Assay used: immunoSEQ multiplex PCR; TCRdb lists only in-frame clones, some missing. Found here are more than 14,000 clones, around nine tenths of them singletons; the top ten hold approximately 8.1%. Time point noted: week 3, after first cycle of checkpoint inhibitor. The source material was blood, sampled from a patient treated with checkpoint blockade. Every receptor here comes from a human donor with melanoma.

The chain is built from TRBV15 and TRBJ2-7; D is perhaps TRBD1 (5 bases). This CDR3 region has 15 residues. Trimming removed 2 bases at V and 3 bases at J, with 14 bases between. Germline V gives CDR1 LNHNV, CDR2 YYDKDF (reference sequence). CDR3 region: CATSRKQPGNYEQYF. The CDR3 nucleotides read TGTGCCACCAGCAGAAAACAGCCAGGGAACTACGAGCAGTACTTC.

This sequence joins TRBV19 and TRBJ1-5; D is unclear. Germline values: CDR1 LNHDA, CDR2 SQIVND (reference sequence). The V end was cut by 3 bases, the J end by 0 bases, with 6 bases between. This CDR3 spans 14 amino acids. The CDR3 bases are TGTGCCAGTAGTATTAGTATTAGCAATCAGCCCCAGCATTTT. Residues: CASSISISNQPQHF.

The chain recombines TRBV28 with TRBJ2-5; D tentatively reads TRBD1 or TRBD2 (5 bases each). Trimming removed 4 bases at V and 7 bases at J, with 19 bases between. The germline gives CDR1 MDHEN, CDR2 SYDVKM. CDR3 length: 15 amino acids. CDR3 in DNA: TGTGCCAGCAGTTGGGCCGGGACGAGTGGGGCGACCCAGTACTTC. Amino acids: CASSWAGTSGATQYF.

This clone was seen a handful of times. The rearrangement uses TRBV5-5 and TRBJ1-5, with a possible D match to TRBD1 (5 bases). The V and J ends lost 1 base and 1 base respectively, with 9 bases between them. CDR3 length equals 15 residues. The germline V gene encodes CDR1 SGHKS and CDR2 YYEKEE (reference sequence). The CDR3 is CASSLTQGSNQPQHF. CDR3 DNA sequence: TGTGCCAGCAGCTTGACTCAGGGAAGCAATCAGCCCCAGCATTTT.

This clone was observed once. The chain carries TRBV28 and TRBJ2-7; D is perhaps TRBD2 (6 bases). There are 15 residues in the CDR3. Deletions cut 5 bases from V and 3 bases from J, with 17 bases between. The germline V gene encodes CDR1 MDHEN and CDR2 SYDVKM. For the CDR3, the DNA is TGTGCCAGCAGTGGGCCAATTTCCGGGAGCTACGAGCAGTACTTC. It is translated as CASSGPISGSYEQYF.

V gene TRBV4-3 combines with J gene TRBJ1-6; TRBD1 matches at 8 bases. The CDR3 is 17 residues long. The germline gives CDR1 LGHNA, CDR2 YSLEER. V was pared by 3 bases and J by 6 bases, with 10 bases of the junction left unmatched. CDR3 nucleotide sequence: TGCGCCAGCAGCCAGAGTCGACTTACAGGGGGTAATTCACCCCTCCACTTT. Residues: CASSQSRLTGGNSPLHF.

This chain uses TRBV9 with TRBJ2-7, with D possibly TRBD2 on 6 matching bases. The V end lost 3 bases, the J end lost 0 bases, and 19 bases lay between the germline ends. Germline CDR1 SGDLS, CDR2 YYNGEE. The CDR3 is 17 residues long. Here the CDR3 reads CASSAPAGEVGSYEQYF. In DNA, the CDR3 is TGTGCCAGCAGCGCCCCTGCCGGGGAGGTGGGCTCCTACGAGCAGTACTTC.

J is TRBJ1-1 and V is TRBV2; a weak D match, TRBD1 (6 bases). The germline gives CDR1 SNHLY, CDR2 FYNNEI. Trimming removed 4 bases at V and 8 bases at J, with 17 bases between. The CDR3 runs 14 residues. As DNA, the CDR3 is TGTGCCAGCAGTGTCGGGACACCCTGGGGGGAAGCTTTCTTT. Protein: CASSVGTPWGEAFF. Filled out from reference TRBV2 and TRBJ1-1, the complete variable domain reads EPEVTQTPSHQVTQMGQEVILRCVPISNHLYFYWYRQILGQKVEFLVSFYNNEISEKSEIFDDQFSVERPDGSNFTLKIRSTKLEDSAMYFCASSVGTPWGEAFFGQGTRLTVV.

This chain connects TRBV28 to TRBJ2-7, with 7 bases aligning to TRBD2. The CDR3 is 15 amino acids. Germline trimming cut 3 bases from V and 0 bases from J; bases unmatched to any gene: 5. CDR1 is MDHEN, CDR2 SYDVKM, per germline. This chain's CDR3 is CASSLAGVSSYEQYF. The DNA for the CDR3 is TGTGCCAGCAGTTTGGCGGGAGTTAGCTCCTACGAGCAGTACTTC.

The chain couples TRBV6-5 to TRBJ2-7; D possibly corresponds to TRBD2 (5 bases). Germline V CDR1 and CDR2: MNHEY, SVGAGI. The CDR3 is 11 residues long. Trimming cost V 7 bases and J 4 bases, with 8 bases left between them. CDR3 sequence: CASNGEYEQYF. The CDR3 region has the DNA TGTGCCAGCAATGGGGAGTACGAGCAGTACTTC.

J is TRBJ2-5 and V is TRBV30, with TRBD2 matching over 8 bases. The CDR3 consists of 14 residues. Germline CDR1 and CDR2: GTSNPN and SVGIG (reference sequence). After removal of 5 bases from V and 4 bases from J, the junction contained 9 bases not matched to a gene. CDR3: CAWAKKRGLETQYF. CDR3 nucleotides: TGTGCCTGGGCGAAGAAGCGGGGGCTAGAGACCCAGTACTTC. Looking up the rest from reference TRBV30 and TRBJ2-5 gives the full variable domain: SQTIHQWPATLVQPVGSPLSLECTVEGTSNPNLYWYRQAAGRGLQLLFYSVGIGQISSEVPQNLSASRPQDRQFILSSKKLLLSDSGFYLCAWAKKRGLETQYFGPGTRLLVL.

In DNA, the CDR3 is TGCGCCAGCAGCCAAGATGGGGATGATGAGCAGTTCTTC. This codes for CASSQDGDDEQFF. The rearrangement joins TRBV4-3 to TRBJ2-1; D is ambiguous. Germline loops: CDR1 LGHNA, CDR2 YSLEER. V lost 0 bases to trimming and J lost 8 bases, with 8 bases between them. CDR3 length: 13 residues.